One and the same sample provided the 27 T cell receptor beta chains below, sequenced in a study of CD8 T cells in ankylosing spondylitis. TCRdb re-called the 5' RACE reads with MiXCR, one entry per CDR3 protein. The sample lists under 250,000 distinct CDR3 sequences; 20% to 30% were seen once. Sequences were obtained from blood, either unsorted or a sorted T cell fraction (not recorded which). The receptors stem from a male donor with ankylosing spondylitis or in good health (not recorded which).

This clonotype was seen repeatedly, ten times or more. V gene TRBV3-1 combines with J gene TRBJ2-7; 7 bases fit TRBD1. The V segment lost 4 bases and the J segment 4 bases; nucleotides outside the gene matches: 13. The CDR3 runs 16 residues. Germline V gene data show CDR1 as LGHDT and CDR2 as YNNKEL (reference sequence). The CDR3 protein is CASSLRQGRYYYEQYF. The CDR3 nucleotides read TGTGCCAGCAGCCTCCGACAGGGACGCTACTATTACGAGCAGTACTTC.

This clonotype was recorded a few times. V usage is TRBV6-1 and J usage is TRBJ2-3, with 9 bases lining up with TRBD1. Trimming at V came to 6 bases and at J to 3 bases, leaving 13 bases not matched to a gene. Per germline, CDR1 MNHNS and CDR2 SASEGT. The CDR3 loop spans 17 amino acids. The CDR3 sequence: CASRPGNRDRVTDTQYF. For the CDR3, the DNA is TGTGCCAGCAGGCCGGGTAACCGGGACAGGGTGACAGATACGCAGTATTTT.

This clonotype was observed a handful of times. The V call is TRBV20-1, the J call TRBJ2-7, with 9 bases matching TRBD2. CDR3 length equals 14 residues. Trimming cost V 4 bases and J 3 bases; bases outside gene matches: 7. Per the germline V gene, CDR1 is DFQATT and CDR2 is SNEGSKA (reference sequence). CDR3 protein: CSATSLAGYYEQYF. CDR3 sequence (DNA): TGCAGTGCTACCTCCCTAGCGGGGTACTACGAGCAGTACTTC.

This clonotype was seen ten or more times. The chain joins TRBV4-1 to TRBJ2-7; unclear D gene. This CDR3 spans 16 amino acids. V lost 0 bases, J lost 5 bases, and 17 bases lay in between. CDR1 is MGHRA and CDR2 is YSYEKL in the germline V gene. CDR3 in amino acids: CASSQDPNGRRNEQYF. DNA of the CDR3: TGCGCCAGCAGCCAAGATCCTAACGGACGTCGGAACGAGCAGTACTTC.

The sample holds many counts of this clonotype. This sequence joins TRBV29-1 and TRBJ2-1; 8 bases agree with TRBD1. The CDR3 length is 15 residues. The V gene's germline CDR1 is SQVTM and CDR2 ANQGSEA. Trimming took 4 bases from V and 3 from J; bases not matched to a gene: 8. CDR3 nucleotide sequence: TGCAGCGTTGGTAGGACAGGGCTACTCTACAATGAGCAGTTCTTC. This codes for CSVGRTGLLYNEQFF.

This clonotype was seen ten or more times. The genes are TRBV7-6 and TRBJ2-1, with TRBD2 matching 8 bases. CDR3 length: 16 amino acids. Germline V gives CDR1 SGHVS, CDR2 FNYEAQ. Germline trimming cut 5 bases from V and 10 bases from J; bases unmatched to any gene: 16. The CDR3 loop reads CASSREVAGPLGEQFF. The CDR3 region has the DNA TGTGCCAGCAGCCGTGAGGTAGCGGGACCCTTAGGGGAGCAGTTCTTC.

This clonotype was counted many times. The V and J genes are TRBV4-1 and TRBJ2-1; tentatively, D is TRBD2 (6 bases). Between the trimmed V and J ends, which lost 4 bases and 6 bases, there was a span of 10 bases. Germline V gives CDR1 MGHRA, CDR2 YSYEKL. The CDR3 covers 13 residues. The CDR3 reads CASSRGTSNEQFF. CDR3 in DNA: TGCGCCAGCAGCCGAGGGACTTCCAATGAGCAGTTCTTC.

This clonotype was observed at least ten times. The chain has TRBV5-1 and TRBJ2-7, with D perhaps TRBD2 (6 bases). There are 14 residues in the CDR3. CDR1 is SGHRS and CDR2 is YFSETQ in the germline V gene. Trimming stripped 4 bases from V and 1 base from J, with 12 bases between. CDR3 in DNA: TGCGCCAGCAGCGCGGGACCGGGTTCCTACGAGCAGTACTTC. Protein: CASSAGPGSYEQYF.

This chain links TRBV7-2 with TRBJ2-5; 9 bases agree with TRBD1. J lost 4 bases, V lost 7 bases, and 10 bases had no gene match. Per germline, CDR1 SGHTA and CDR2 FQGNSA. The CDR3 runs 15 residues. CDR3 coding DNA: TGTGCCAGCACCTACAGGGACAGGGCGGGAGAGACCCAGTACTTC. This sequence encodes CASTYRDRAGETQYF. The full variable domain, in which reference TRBV7-2 and TRBJ2-5 provide the parts outside the CDR3, is GAGVSQSPSNKVTEKGKDVELRCDPISGHTALYWYRQSLGQGLEFLIYFQGNSAPDKSGLPSDRFSAERTGGSVSTLTIQRTQQEDSAVYLCASTYRDRAGETQYFGPGTRLLVL.

This clonotype appeared once. The rearrangement uses TRBV6-1 and TRBJ2-7; D is unclear. The CDR3 is 13 amino acids. Deletions cut 4 bases from V and 1 base from J, with 8 bases between. Per germline, CDR1 MNHNS and CDR2 SASEGT. The CDR3 nucleotides read TGTGCCAGCAGTGTGGTGGGATCCTACGAGCAGTACTTC. Protein: CASSVVGSYEQYF.

This clonotype was seen repeatedly, ten times or more. The rearrangement links TRBV5-1 to TRBJ2-3; 8 positions agree with TRBD2. CDR3 size: 14 residues. The V and J ends lost 4 bases and 3 bases, in that order; junction bases with no gene match: 4. The germline CDR1 and CDR2 sequences are SGHRS and YFSETQ. CDR3 region: CASSQGLDTDTQYF. The DNA for the CDR3 is TGCGCCAGCAGCCAGGGACTAGATACAGATACGCAGTATTTT.

The table lists this clonotype with many counts. The rearrangement joins TRBV20-1 to TRBJ2-7, with D possibly being TRBD2 (6 bases). This CDR3 has 16 residues. The ends were cut back, 6 bases at V and 1 base at J, with 22 bases in the middle. From germline, CDR1 is DFQATT and CDR2 SNEGSKA (reference sequence). This CDR3 is CSAPRGAAGTSYEQYF. The CDR3 nucleotides read TGCAGTGCACCGAGAGGGGCAGCAGGGACTTCCTACGAGCAGTACTTC.

This chain connects TRBV29-1 to TRBJ1-1, with 7 bases that match TRBD1. V gave up 6 bases and J gave up 5 bases; unmatched junction bases: 12. Germline V gene sequence: CDR1 SQVTM, CDR2 ANQGSEA. The CDR3 runs 14 residues. Written as DNA, the CDR3 is TGCAGCGTCGTACAAACAGGGGCGGGGACTGAAGCTTTCTTT. Protein product: CSVVQTGAGTEAFF. The variable domain in full, with the rest retrieved from reference TRBV29-1 and TRBJ1-1, is SAVISQKPSRDICQRGTSLTIQCQVDSQVTMMFWYRQQPGQSLTLIATANQGSEATYESGFVIDKFPISRPNLTFSTLTVSNMSPEDSSIYLCSVVQTGAGTEAFFGQGTRLTVV.

The chain uses TRBV6-6 and TRBJ1-1; TRBD1 matches 7 bases. The germline CDR1 and CDR2 sequences are MNHNY and SVGAGI (reference sequence). The CDR3 contains 11 residues. With 6 bases clipped from V and 8 bases from J, the junction kept 3 bases outside the gene matches. The CDR3 reads CASSPGGEAFF. DNA of the CDR3: TGTGCCAGCAGCCCAGGGGGGGAAGCTTTCTTT.

This clonotype was detected ten times or more. V gene TRBV12-3 or TRBV12-4 combines with J gene TRBJ1-2; a possible D gene is TRBD1 (5 bases). Trimming took 2 bases from V and 2 from J, leaving 12 bases between them. CDR3 length equals 15 residues. The CDR3 region is CASSLKEGPNYGYTF. In DNA, the CDR3 is TGTGCCAGCAGTTTAAAGGAGGGACCGAACTATGGCTACACCTTC.

In this sample, this clonotype turned up a few times. The chain links TRBV20-1 to TRBJ1-2; possible D gene TRBD1, 6 bases. The germline CDR1 and CDR2 sequences are DFQATT and SNEGSKA (reference sequence). The CDR3 consists of 12 residues. Trimming removed 8 bases from V and 4 bases from J, with 14 bases in between. CDR3 region: CSWTASSYGYTF. The CDR3 DNA reads as TGCAGTTGGACAGCGTCCAGCTATGGCTACACCTTC.

In its sample, this clonotype was seen a few times. This chain links TRBV20-1 with TRBJ2-3; TRBD2 might be the D (5 bases). The CDR3 loop spans 14 amino acids. Germline V gene data show CDR1 as DFQATT and CDR2 as SNEGSKA (reference sequence). The V and J ends lost 6 bases and 5 bases respectively, with 18 bases between them. The CDR3 nucleotides read TGCAGTGCCCACCACGTGAGGGCGAGAGATACGCAGTATTTT. It is translated as CSAHHVRARDTQYF.

The rearrangement uses TRBV11-1 and TRBJ2-1; 11 bases match TRBD2. This CDR3 comprises 15 residues. V lost 4 bases, J lost 5 bases, and 4 bases stayed unmatched. Germline V gene sequence: CDR1 SGHAT, CDR2 FQDESV (reference sequence). The CDR3 here is CASSSTSGTHNEQFF. The CDR3 nucleotides are TGTGCCAGCAGCTCGACTAGCGGGACCCACAATGAGCAGTTCTTC.

The chain combines TRBV12-3 or TRBV12-4 with TRBJ2-1; TRBD2 aligns across 10 bases. V lost 1 base and J lost 8; bases outside the gene matches: 5. The CDR3 has 15 amino acids. The CDR3 is CASSLGGLAKDEQFF. The CDR3 DNA sequence: TGTGCCAGCAGTTTAGGGGGACTAGCGAAGGATGAGCAGTTCTTC.

This clonotype was observed a few times. The rearrangement joins TRBV9 to TRBJ2-2; TRBD1 matches at 7 bases. V shed 4 bases, J shed 1 base, and the junction held 4 bases outside the gene matches. CDR1 SGDLS and CDR2 YYNGEE come from the germline V gene. This CDR3 has 15 residues. DNA for the CDR3: TGTGCCAGCAGCACCCGGACAGGGAACACCGGGGAGCTGTTTTTT. Translated, it gives CASSTRTGNTGELFF.

The chain has TRBV10-3 and TRBJ2-7; the D is unclear. Germline V CDR1 and CDR2: ENHRY, SYGVKD. V was cut by 0 bases and J by 0 bases, with 15 bases left in between. This CDR3 spans 17 amino acids. CDR3 sequence: CAISESNVGMSSYEQYF. In DNA form, the CDR3 reads TGTGCCATCAGTGAGTCGAATGTAGGTATGAGCTCCTACGAGCAGTACTTC.

The chain is built from TRBV29-1 and TRBJ2-2; D uncertain. CDR1 and CDR2 (germline): SQVTM, ANQGSEA. V was shortened by 5 bases and J by 2 bases, with 12 bases between the two germline ends. The CDR3 runs 14 residues. CDR3 region: CSVQTASNTGELFF. Here the CDR3 DNA reads TGCAGCGTTCAAACCGCGTCAAACACCGGGGAGCTGTTTTTT.

V gene TRBV5-4 combines with J gene TRBJ2-2, with D maybe TRBD2 (5 bases). The CDR3 extends over 15 amino acids. The germline gives CDR1 SGHNT, CDR2 YYREEE (reference sequence). With 0 bases removed from V and 3 bases from J, the gap between germline ends came to 9 bases. The CDR3 bases are TGTGCCAGCAGCTTGGCTACTAGGGACACCGGGGAGCTGTTTTTT. Its translation: CASSLATRDTGELFF.

This clonotype has at least ten counts. At one end, the junction sequence differs from germline, possibly due to a read error. This rearrangement joins TRBV7-2 to TRBJ2-7, with 9 bases fitting TRBD1. The CDR3 sequence is 14 residues long. CDR1 and CDR2 (germline): SGHTA, FQGNSA. In DNA, the CDR3 is TGTGCCAGCAGCGCTACAGGGGGCTCCTCCGAGCAGTACTTC. This codes for CASSATGGSSEQYF.

The V gene is TRBV10-2, the J gene TRBJ2-2; 13 bases are a match to TRBD2. This CDR3 region has 18 residues. V trimming: 7 bases; J trimming: 3 bases; junction bases outside the gene matches: 11. CDR1 is WSHSY, CDR2 SAAADI, per germline. CDR3 sequence reads: CASTAMGLAGRYTGELFF. For the CDR3, the DNA is TGCGCCAGCACTGCAATGGGACTAGCGGGACGATACACCGGGGAGCTGTTTTTT.

This clonotype was seen at least ten times. The chain is built from TRBV9 and TRBJ2-2, with D perhaps TRBD2 (5 bases). V was clipped by 0 bases and J by 7 bases, with 7 bases between them. This CDR3 has 13 residues. Germline assignment: CDR1 SGDLS and CDR2 YYNGEE. CDR3: CASSVVAGGELFF. CDR3 coding DNA: TGTGCCAGCAGCGTAGTCGCGGGCGGGGAGCTGTTTTTT.

This clonotype was seen only a few times. The V call is TRBV6-5, the J call TRBJ2-4, with no clear D. V lost 6 bases and J 5 bases, leaving 5 bases between the germline ends. The V gene's germline CDR1 is MNHEY and CDR2 SVGAGI. The CDR3 length is 11 residues. The CDR3 loop is CASSTENIQYF. Written as DNA, the CDR3 is TGTGCCAGCAGCACTGAAAACATTCAGTACTTC.